Listed below are T cell receptor beta chains from one sample, sequenced in a study of T cell responses to AZD1222 COVID-19 vaccine. Sequenced by immunoSEQ multiplex PCR; TCRdb stores in-frame clones only, minus some. This sample has about 180,000 clones, with about 90% found just once. The specimen comprised peripheral blood, sampled 28 days after the second AZD1222 dose. The origin of the receptors is an adult who received the AZD1222 COVID-19 vaccine. The CDR3 runs from the conserved cysteine through the conserved F or W. D genes are given only for firm matches. Part of the rows lack a size; the others show once, few, many or a class for expanded clones.

TRBV30	TRBJ1-4	NA	NA	CAWSWGINEKLFF	TGTGCCTGGAGCTGGGGGATTAATGAAAAACTGTTTTTT
TRBV3-1/TRBV3-2	TRBJ2-7	few	TRBD1	CASSLGTGSYEQYF	TGTGCCAGCAGCCTAGGGACAGGCTCCTACGAGCAGTACTTC
TRBV4-2	TRBJ2-1	NA	TRBD2	CASSPGLAGEVYNEQFF	TGTGCCAGCAGCCCTGGACTAGCGGGGGAAGTCTACAATGAGCAGTTCTTC
TRBV5-4	TRBJ2-5	NA	TRBD2	CASSFWTSEETQYF	TGTGCCAGCAGCTTCTGGACTAGCGAAGAGACCCAGTACTTC
TRBV5-5	TRBJ2-7	NA	NA	CASSLASGYEQYF	TGTGCCAGCAGCTTGGCGTCGGGCTACGAGCAGTACTTC
TRBV6-5	TRBJ2-3	NA	NA	CASSSLAGTDTQYF	TGTGCCAGCAGTTCTCTTGCAGGGACAGATACGCAGTATTTT
TRBV19	TRBJ1-5	NA	NA	CASSPGAGGRAAAQHF	TGTGCCAGTAGTCCGGGGGCTGGGGGCAGGGCCGCAGCCCAGCATTTT
TRBV5-8	TRBJ1-2	NA	TRBD1	CASSSDRGGGYTF	TGTGCCAGCAGCTCGGACAGGGGAGGGGGCTACACCTTC
TRBV6-1	TRBJ2-7	NA	TRBD2	CASRDALAGHEQYF	TGTGCCAGCAGGGACGCGCTAGCGGGACACGAGCAGTACTTC
TRBV19	TRBJ1-2	NA	TRBD1	CASRFQGAGGYTF	TGTGCCAGTAGATTCCAGGGGGCTGGTGGCTACACCTTC
TRBV6-5	TRBJ2-7	NA	NA	CASSPDMTQQYF	TGTGCCAGCAGTCCCGACATGACTCAGCAGTACTTC
TRBV5-1	TRBJ1-2	NA	NA	CASSLVARYDYGYTF	TGCGCCAGCAGCTTGGTTGCACGATACGACTATGGCTACACCTTC
TRBV28	TRBJ1-3	NA	NA	CASSPGHSSGNTIYF	TGTGCCAGCAGTCCGGGACACTCGTCTGGAAACACCATATATTTT
TRBV28	TRBJ2-7	NA	NA	CASSLHSDNSYEQYF	TGTGCCAGCAGCCTACACTCGGACAACTCCTACGAGCAGTACTTC
TRBV19	TRBJ1-4	NA	NA	CASFPTARGAINEKLFF	TGTGCCAGTTTCCCGACGGCGAGAGGGGCTATTAATGAAAAACTGTTTTTT
TRBV7-3	TRBJ2-1	NA	TRBD2	CASSTNPGLVSANEQFF	TGTGCCAGCAGCACGAACCCGGGACTAGTAAGCGCGAATGAGCAGTTCTTC
TRBV7-3	TRBJ2-2	NA	TRBD2	CASSTFLAGVTGELFF	TGTGCCAGCAGCACCTTCCTAGCGGGAGTCACCGGGGAGCTGTTTTTT
TRBV6-4	TRBJ1-1	once	TRBD1	CAVQGRAEAFF	TGTGCCGTACAGGGGCGGGCTGAAGCTTTCTTT
TRBV5-1	TRBJ1-1	NA	NA	CASSSTTGATEAFF	TGCGCCAGCAGCTCCACGACAGGTGCCACTGAAGCTTTCTTT
TRBV21-1	TRBJ1-1	NA	NA	CASSGDRGHTEAFF	TGTGCCAGCAGCGGAGACAGGGGACACACTGAAGCTTTCTTT
TRBV3-1/TRBV3-2	TRBJ1-2	NA	TRBD1	CASSLGTGFYTF	TGTGCCAGCAGCCTCGGGACAGGGTTCTACACCTTC
TRBV25-1	TRBJ2-7	few	TRBD1	CASSSRTGGYEQYF	TGTGCCAGCAGCTCGAGGACAGGGGGCTACGAGCAGTACTTC
TRBV28	TRBJ2-5	NA	TRBD1	CASLTGGLSQETQYF	TGTGCCAGCCTAACAGGGGGATTAAGCCAAGAGACCCAGTACTTC
TRBV4-1	TRBJ1-6	NA	NA	CASSQDLASSYNSPLHF	TGCGCCAGCAGCCAAGATCTAGCGAGCTCCTATAATTCACCCCTCCACTTT
TRBV7-8	TRBJ2-7	NA	TRBD1	CASSRLRGQTYEQYF	TGTGCCAGCAGCCGATTGAGGGGACAGACCTACGAGCAGTACTTC
TRBV5-1	TRBJ2-1	NA	TRBD2	CASTDGDYILEHSYNEQFF	TGCGCCAGCACCGACGGGGACTATATATTAGAGCACTCCTACAATGAGCAGTTCTTC
TRBV7-5	TRBJ1-6	NA	NA	CARSPEGQDSYNSPLHF	TGTGCCAGAAGCCCAGAGGGACAGGACTCCTATAATTCACCCCTCCACTTT
TRBV5-4	TRBJ2-7	NA	TRBD1	CASSEQGASSYEQYF	TGTGCCAGCAGCGAACAGGGGGCGAGCTCCTACGAGCAGTACTTC
TRBV7-9	TRBJ1-1	few	NA	CASSLKGSGSTEAFF	TGTGCCAGCAGCTTAAAGGGGTCGGGCTCCACTGAAGCTTTCTTT
TRBV19	TRBJ2-7	NA	NA	CASSIALRAYEQYF	TGTGCCAGTAGTATAGCCCTCAGGGCTTACGAGCAGTACTTC
TRBV19	TRBJ1-1	NA	NA	CASSMGWNTEAFF	TGTGCCAGTAGTATGGGGTGGAACACTGAAGCTTTCTTT
TRBV7-9	TRBJ1-5	NA	NA	CASSYAVGNQPQHF	TGTGCCAGCAGCTACGCGGTCGGAAATCAGCCCCAGCATTTT
TRBV3-1/TRBV3-2	TRBJ2-6	NA	NA	CASTPSGANVLTF	TGTGCCAGCACCCCCTCTGGGGCCAACGTCCTGACTTTC
TRBV4-3	TRBJ2-1	NA	NA	CASSPHGSYNEQFF	TGCGCCAGCAGCCCCCACGGCTCCTACAATGAGCAGTTCTTC
TRBV23-1	TRBJ1-4	NA	NA	CASSQSDRPGKLPLDRRPNEKLFF	TGCGCCAGCAGTCAATCCGACAGGCCGGGGAAACTCCCACTCGACCGTCGTCCTAATGAAAAACTGTTTTTT
TRBV2	TRBJ2-1	NA	TRBD1	CASNAYRGAGNEQFF	TGTGCCAGCAATGCCTACAGGGGCGCAGGGAATGAGCAGTTCTTC
TRBV6-5	TRBJ1-3	NA	NA	CASPAAGNTIYF	TGTGCCAGCCCGGCAGCGGGAAACACCATATATTTT
TRBV20-1	TRBJ1-1	NA	TRBD1	CSASHRGKAFF	TGCAGTGCTAGCCACAGGGGAAAGGCTTTCTTT
TRBV7-2	TRBJ1-4	NA	NA	CATGVATNEKLFF	TGTGCCACCGGGGTAGCAACTAATGAAAAACTGTTTTTT
TRBV3-1/TRBV3-2	TRBJ2-5	NA	NA	CASSQVIGGRETQYF	TGTGCCAGCAGCCAAGTCATCGGGGGCCGAGAGACCCAGTACTTC
TRBV29-1	TRBJ2-1	few	NA	CSVDFSSGAYNEQFF	TGCAGCGTTGACTTTAGTTCAGGCGCCTACAATGAGCAGTTCTTC
TRBV30	TRBJ2-2	NA	TRBD1	CAWRRTGGLLGTGELFF	TGTGCCTGGAGGCGGACAGGGGGCTTGTTGGGTACCGGGGAGCTGTTTTTT
TRBV20-1	TRBJ2-7	NA	TRBD2	CSASDPRRGAKAYEQYF	TGCAGTGCTAGTGACCCAAGGCGGGGGGCTAAAGCCTACGAGCAGTACTTC
TRBV19	TRBJ1-1	NA	NA	CASSRWVNTEAFF	TGTGCCAGTAGTCGTTGGGTGAACACTGAAGCTTTCTTT
TRBV14	TRBJ2-1	few	TRBD1	CASSQDRYNEQFF	TGTGCCAGCAGCCAGGACAGGTACAATGAGCAGTTCTTC
TRBV7-8	TRBJ2-1	NA	NA	CASSDRRVGNEQFF	TGTGCCAGCTCTGACCGCCGGGTTGGGAATGAGCAGTTCTTC